The rows below give T cell receptor beta chains drawn from one sample of a study of human T cells and chemical hapten exposure. TCRdb processed the RACE reads anew with MiXCR; each CDR3 protein has one entry. The table has 300,000 to 400,000 distinct CDR3 sequences, roughly 5% seen once. The sample consisted of whole blood, taken in connection with sensitization to the hapten diphenylcyclopropenone (DPC). The receptors originated from a woman aged 45-65 years with alopecia areata. Some clones in this sample may be carry-over from other donors' samples. Both conserved end residues are part of each CDR3. D genes are given only for firm matches. Size is stated for part of the rows, as once, few or many counts, or as a class when the clone is expanded.

v_call	d_call	clone_size	j_call	cdr3_aa	cdr3_nt
TRBV11-2	NA	NA	TRBJ1-1	CASSLRVATEAFF	TGTGCCAGCAGCTTACGGGTAGCCACTGAAGCTTTCTTT
TRBV12-3/TRBV12-4	NA	NA	TRBJ2-5	CASSFPTGSEETQYF	TGTGCCAGCAGTTTCCCAACAGGCTCAGAAGAGACCCAGTACTTC
TRBV6-5	TRBD2	many	TRBJ2-7	CASRGGRAILYEQYF	TGTGCCAGCCGGGGAGGGAGGGCCATCCTCTACGAGCAGTACTTC
TRBV6-1	TRBD2	NA	TRBJ2-1	CASTPAGPPYNEQFF	TGTGCCAGCACCCCAGCGGGGCCCCCCTACAATGAGCAGTTCTTC
TRBV28	TRBD2	many	TRBJ2-4	CASLAGGVGENIQYF	TGTGCCAGCTTAGCGGGAGGGGTTGGGGAAAACATTCAGTACTTC
TRBV28	NA	NA	TRBJ2-3	CASSLTERLSTDTQYF	TGTGCCAGCAGTTTAACAGAACGTCTGAGCACAGATACGCAGTATTTT
TRBV10-2	NA	NA	TRBJ2-7	CASLTWGNEQYF	TGCGCCAGCCTCACGTGGGGGAACGAGCAGTACTTC
TRBV29-1	TRBD2	many	TRBJ2-1	CSVLGGRMEQFF	TGCAGCGTTTTAGGCGGGAGAATGGAGCAGTTCTTC
TRBV4-2	NA	NA	TRBJ1-4	CASSQGLGAGEKLFF	TGTGCCAGCAGCCAAGGTCTTGGGGCTGGGGAAAAACTGTTTTTT
TRBV12-3/TRBV12-4	NA	few	TRBJ1-2	CASSLSSGSGYTF	TGTGCCAGCAGTTTAAGTTCAGGGAGTGGCTACACCTTC
TRBV11-2	NA	NA	TRBJ1-4	CASSLVPSNEKLFF	TGTGCCAGCAGCTTAGTTCCGTCAAATGAAAAACTGTTTTTT
TRBV29-1	NA	many	TRBJ1-1	CSVIRNTEAFF	TGCAGCGTCATCAGGAACACTGAAGCTTTCTTT
TRBV18	NA	few	TRBJ1-5	CASSPGIGGSNQPQHF	TGTGCCAGCTCTCCGGGAATCGGGGGAAGCAATCAGCCCCAGCATTTT
TRBV6-5	TRBD1	many	TRBJ1-5	CASSRSGTGAGRGPQHF	TGTGCCAGCAGTAGATCCGGGACAGGGGCTGGCCGTGGGCCCCAGCATTTT
TRBV12-3/TRBV12-4	NA	few	TRBJ1-1	CASSFRRQRNTEAFF	TGTGCCAGCAGTTTTCGGCGACAGAGGAACACTGAAGCTTTCTTT
TRBV27	NA	few	TRBJ1-6	CASSLSQGPNSPLHF	TGTGCCAGCAGTTTAAGTCAGGGCCCTAATTCACCCCTCCACTTT
TRBV9	NA	many	TRBJ2-3	CASSVGGEGTDTQYF	TGTGCCAGCAGCGTAGGAGGGGAGGGCACAGATACGCAGTATTTT
TRBV7-9	NA	few	TRBJ2-1	CASSLATGVVGYNEQFF	TGTGCCAGCAGCTTAGCGACGGGGGTTGTGGGCTACAATGAGCAGTTCTTC
TRBV12-3/TRBV12-4	TRBD1	many	TRBJ1-5	CASSPGTGVYQPQHF	TGTGCCAGCAGTCCCGGGACAGGGGTATATCAGCCCCAGCATTTT
TRBV15	NA	few	TRBJ2-7	CATSRDYEGNEQYF	TGTGCCACCAGCAGAGATTATGAGGGGAACGAGCAGTACTTC
TRBV5-1	NA	NA	TRBJ2-5	CASSFNGANQETQYF	TGCGCCAGCAGCTTTAACGGGGCTAACCAAGAGACCCAGTACTTC
TRBV28	NA	NA	TRBJ2-2	CASSAARITRGTGELFF	TGTGCCTCCTCGGCGGCCAGGATTACCCGAGGCACCGGGGAGCTGTTTTTT
TRBV7-2	NA	many	TRBJ2-5	CASSLTGTRETQYF	TGTGCCAGCAGCCTGACAGGAACGCGAGAGACCCAGTACTTC
TRBV2	NA	many	TRBJ1-2	CASRQDGEYGYTF	TGTGCCAGCAGACAGGACGGGGAGTATGGCTACACCTTC
TRBV6-2/TRBV6-3	TRBD1	NA	TRBJ2-5	CASSSGTGGANSLPSQETQYF	TGTGCCAGCAGCTCCGGGACAGGGGGGGCCAACAGCCTACCCAGCCAAGAGACCCAGTACTTC
TRBV27	TRBD1	NA	TRBJ1-2	CASRSGQGRKGYTF	TGTGCCAGCAGATCCGGACAGGGAAGGAAGGGCTACACCTTC
TRBV30	NA	few	TRBJ1-3	CAWIDGNTIYF	TGTGCCTGGATCGATGGAAACACCATATATTTT
TRBV3-1	NA	NA	TRBJ2-2	CASSQEGAGELFF	TGTGCCAGCAGCCAAGAGGGCGCCGGGGAGCTGTTTTTT
TRBV2	TRBD2	NA	TRBJ2-3	CASMVESGSGSANTQYF	TGTGCCAGCATGGTGGAGTCGGGGAGCGGGAGTGCGAATACGCAGTATTTT
TRBV6-6	NA	many	TRBJ2-2	CASSYDRNTGELFF	TGTGCCAGCAGTTACGATCGGAACACCGGGGAGCTGTTTTTT
TRBV4-1	TRBD1	many	TRBJ1-4	CASSSRTGFDEKLFF	TGCGCCAGCAGCTCGAGGACAGGGTTTGATGAAAAACTGTTTTTT
TRBV11-2	NA	few	TRBJ1-2	CASSSTDYGYTF	TGTGCCAGCAGCTCAACGGATTATGGCTACACCTTC